The clone carrying this T cell receptor beta chain was recorded a few times. Trimming took 7 bases from V and 9 from J, leaving 19 bases between them. The CDR3 contains 14 residues. Germline V gives CDR1 SNHLY, CDR2 FYNNEI. This record belongs to a study of T cells after yellow fever vaccination. Using its own MiXCR run on the 5' RACE reads, TCRdb lists one record per CDR3 protein. The sample holds about 210,000 distinct CDR3 sequences, about 3% seen once. The chain employs TRBV2 and TRBJ2-1, with D perhaps assigned TRBD1 or TRBD2 (7 bases each). The sequencing here drew on CD4+ T cells sorted from PBMCs, taken 10 days after the yellow fever booster vaccination. The receptor's source is a man between 18 and 29 years old who received the YFV17D yellow fever vaccine. The CDR3 reads CASNWGGRGTEQFF. The CDR3 bases are TGTGCCAGCAACTGGGGGGGCAGGGGGACTGAGCAGTTCTTC.